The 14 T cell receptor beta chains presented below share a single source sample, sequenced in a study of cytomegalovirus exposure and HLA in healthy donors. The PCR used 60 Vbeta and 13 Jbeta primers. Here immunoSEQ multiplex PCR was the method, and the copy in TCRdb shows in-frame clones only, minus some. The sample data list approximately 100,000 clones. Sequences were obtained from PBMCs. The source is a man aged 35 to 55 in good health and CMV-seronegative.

CDR3 protein: CATSRVSLLQLSNEQFF. CDR3 in DNA: TGTGCCACCAGCAGAGTCTCACTCCTCCAACTTAGCAATGAGCAGTTCTTC. V and J are TRBV15 and TRBJ2-1, with D hard to call. Trimming removed 1 base from V and 6 bases from J, with 19 bases in between. This CDR3 comprises 17 residues. Germline V gives CDR1 LNHNV, CDR2 YYDKDF (reference sequence).

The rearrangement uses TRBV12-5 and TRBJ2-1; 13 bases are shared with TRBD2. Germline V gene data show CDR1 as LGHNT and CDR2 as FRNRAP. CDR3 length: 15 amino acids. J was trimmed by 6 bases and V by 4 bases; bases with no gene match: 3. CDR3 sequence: CASGSGTSGINEQFF. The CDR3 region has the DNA TGTGCTAGTGGTTCCGGGACTAGCGGGATCAATGAGCAGTTCTTC.

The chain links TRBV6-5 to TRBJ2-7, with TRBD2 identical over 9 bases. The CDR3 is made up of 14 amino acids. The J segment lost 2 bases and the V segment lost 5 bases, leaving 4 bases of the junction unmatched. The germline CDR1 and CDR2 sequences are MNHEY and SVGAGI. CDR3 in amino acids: CASSHLAGPYEQYF. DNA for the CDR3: TGTGCCAGCAGTCACCTAGCGGGACCCTACGAGCAGTACTTC.

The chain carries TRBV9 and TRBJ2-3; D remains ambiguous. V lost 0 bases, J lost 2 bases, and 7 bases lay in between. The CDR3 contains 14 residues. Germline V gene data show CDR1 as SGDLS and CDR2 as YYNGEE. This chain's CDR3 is CASSVGAFTDTQYF. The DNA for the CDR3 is TGTGCCAGCAGCGTAGGGGCATTCACAGATACGCAGTATTTT.

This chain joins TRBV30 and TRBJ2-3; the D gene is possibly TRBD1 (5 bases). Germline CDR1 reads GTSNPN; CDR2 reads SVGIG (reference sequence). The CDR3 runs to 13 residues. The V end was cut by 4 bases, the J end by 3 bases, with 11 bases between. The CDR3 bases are TGTGCCTGGAACAGACAGAGAACAGATACGCAGTATTTT. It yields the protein CAWNRQRTDTQYF.

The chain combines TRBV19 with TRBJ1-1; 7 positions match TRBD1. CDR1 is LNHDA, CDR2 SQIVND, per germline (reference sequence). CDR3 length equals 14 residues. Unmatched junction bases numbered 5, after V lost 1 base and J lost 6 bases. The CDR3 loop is CASSIGGQGAEAFF. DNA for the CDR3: TGTGCCAGTAGTATAGGAGGGCAGGGGGCTGAAGCTTTCTTT.

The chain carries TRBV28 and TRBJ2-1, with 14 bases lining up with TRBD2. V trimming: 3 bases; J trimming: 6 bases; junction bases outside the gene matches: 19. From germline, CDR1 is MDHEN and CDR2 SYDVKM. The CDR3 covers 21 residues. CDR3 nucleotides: TGTGCCAGCAGTTTCTGGGCCAGGGGACTAGCGGGAGAAGGGCCACCCAATGAGCAGTTCTTC. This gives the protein CASSFWARGLAGEGPPNEQFF.

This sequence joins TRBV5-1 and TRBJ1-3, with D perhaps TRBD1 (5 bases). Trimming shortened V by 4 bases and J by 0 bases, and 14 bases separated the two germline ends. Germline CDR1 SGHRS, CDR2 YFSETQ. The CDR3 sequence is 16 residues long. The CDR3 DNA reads TGCGCCAGCAGCCTCGGGGGACCGAGCTCTGGAAACACCATATATTTT. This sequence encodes CASSLGGPSSGNTIYF.

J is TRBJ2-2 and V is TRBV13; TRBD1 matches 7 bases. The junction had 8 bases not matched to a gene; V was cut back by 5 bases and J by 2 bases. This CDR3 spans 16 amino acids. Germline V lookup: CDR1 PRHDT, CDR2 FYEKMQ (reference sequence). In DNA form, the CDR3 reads TGTGCCAGCAGCCTACGACAGGGAACCAACACCGGGGAGCTGTTTTTT. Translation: CASSLRQGTNTGELFF.

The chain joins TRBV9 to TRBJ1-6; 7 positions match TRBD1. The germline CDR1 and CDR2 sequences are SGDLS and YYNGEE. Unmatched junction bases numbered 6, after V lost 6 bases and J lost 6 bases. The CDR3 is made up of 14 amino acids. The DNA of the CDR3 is TGTGCCAGCACCCCAGACAGGGCTAATTCACCCCTCCACTTT. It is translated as CASTPDRANSPLHF.

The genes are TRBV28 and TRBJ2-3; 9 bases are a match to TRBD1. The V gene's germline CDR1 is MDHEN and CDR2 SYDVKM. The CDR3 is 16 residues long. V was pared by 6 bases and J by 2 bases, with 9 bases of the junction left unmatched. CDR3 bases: TGTGCCAGCAGCCCCCCTCGGGACAGGGCCACAGATACGCAGTATTTT. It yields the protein CASSPPRDRATDTQYF.

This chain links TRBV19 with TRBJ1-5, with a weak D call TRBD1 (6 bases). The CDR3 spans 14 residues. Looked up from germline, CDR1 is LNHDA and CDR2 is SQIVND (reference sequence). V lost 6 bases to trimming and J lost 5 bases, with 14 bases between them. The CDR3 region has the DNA TGTGCCAGTAGCCCGACAGGCGGTGATCAGCCCCAGCATTTT. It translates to CASSPTGGDQPQHF. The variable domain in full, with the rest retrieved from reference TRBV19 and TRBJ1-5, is DGGITQSPKYLFRKEGQNVTLSCEQNLNHDAMYWYRQDPGQGLRLIYYSQIVNDFQKGDIAEGYSVSREKKESFPLTVTSAQKNPTAFYLCASSPTGGDQPQHFGDGTRLSIL.

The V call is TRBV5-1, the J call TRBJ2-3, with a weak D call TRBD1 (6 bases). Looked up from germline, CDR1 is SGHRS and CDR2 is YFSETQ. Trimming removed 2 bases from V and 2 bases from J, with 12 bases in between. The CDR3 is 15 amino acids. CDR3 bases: TGCGCCAGCAGCTTTGGGGGCGGTTACACAGATACGCAGTATTTT. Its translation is CASSFGGGYTDTQYF. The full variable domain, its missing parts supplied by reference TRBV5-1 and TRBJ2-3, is KAGVTQTPRYLIKTRGQQVTLSCSPISGHRSVSWYQQTPGQGLQFLFEYFSETQRNKGNFPGRFSGRQFSNSRSEMNVSTLELGDSALYLCASSFGGGYTDTQYFGPGTRLTVL.

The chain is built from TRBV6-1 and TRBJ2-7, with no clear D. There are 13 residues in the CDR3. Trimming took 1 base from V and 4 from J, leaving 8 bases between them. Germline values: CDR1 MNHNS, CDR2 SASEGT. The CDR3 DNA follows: TGTGCCAGCAGTGAAGGAGTTTCTTACGAGCAGTACTTC. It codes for CASSEGVSYEQYF.